The clone carrying this T cell receptor beta chain was detected only a few times. The antigen is unknown. Post-sort purity exceeded 95% for all sorted populations. This sample stems from a study of beta chain features in type 1 diabetes. Study-wide points: Cells with high TCR expression could be over-represented by cDNA sequencing.

Since all of the isolated RNA was reverse transcribed, expressed TCRB transcripts were what got sequenced. Data came from immunoSEQ multiplex PCR; TCRdb stores just in-frame clones and leaves some out. The sample holds hundreds of thousands of clones, around 14% seen once. The CDR3 runs to 14 residues. Germline V gives CDR1 SGHTA, CDR2 FQGNSA. V was clipped by 2 bases and J by 4 bases, with 11 bases between them. Sequenced input: naive CD4+ T cells from blood. The chain uses TRBV7-2 and TRBJ1-2; D gene uncertain. The source of this sequence is a young man in good health. The CDR3, as DNA: TGTGCCAGCAGCTTAAGGCAACTGAGCTATGGCTACACCTTC. Translating gives CASSLRQLSYGYTF.